This T cell receptor (beta chain) was retrieved from a study of PD-L1 blockade in urothelial cancer. Synthetic analogs of TCR templates were spiked into every PCR. Sequencing was performed with immunoSEQ multiplex PCR; in TCRdb, only in-frame clones are kept and a portion is missing. The sample shows about 100,000 clones, 91% of them seen only once. The CDR3 has 13 residues. CDR1 is SGHNT, CDR2 YENEEA, per germline. The V gene end was trimmed by 5 bases and the J gene end by 4 bases; junction bases not matched to a gene: 2. The V gene is TRBV11-3, the J gene TRBJ2-1, with 7 bases that match TRBD1. The sequences come from PBMCs, collected around atezolizumab (anti-PD-L1) treatment. The TCR comes from a woman older than 75 with urothelial cancer. CDR3 in amino acids: CASSTDRYNEQFF. The CDR3 region has the DNA TGTGCCAGCAGCACGGACAGGTACAATGAGCAGTTCTTC.